These 21 T cell receptor beta chains came from one sample sequenced in a study of CD8+ T cells in alopecia areata (dated by TCRdb to the late 2010s). This sample's time point label indicates: baseline before oral tofacitinib. The method was the immunoSEQ multiplex PCR assay. For TCR sequencing, RNA was extracted from every sample and reverse transcribed into cDNA to serve as template. TCRdb provides this immuneACCESS table in a form limited to in-frame rearrangements. Some clones are lacking; in checked studies, under half of them reflect an unresolved V gene, and why the rest are absent is not known. Across this sample there are roughly 150,000 clones, with 58% seen only once. The top ten hold approximately 6.5% of the sample. The sample consisted of CD4+ T cells sorted from blood, taken at week 0. All receptors come from a human donor with alopecia areata.

The genes are TRBV15 and TRBJ1-4, with D possibly being TRBD1 (5 bases). The V and J ends lost 0 bases and 11 bases respectively, with 13 bases between them. This CDR3 comprises 14 residues. Germline lookup yields CDR1 LNHNV and CDR2 YYDKDF (reference sequence). The CDR3 here is CATSRERPEGKLFF. CDR3 bases: TGTGCCACCAGCAGAGAACGGCCAGAGGGGAAACTGTTTTTT.

The rearrangement links TRBV29-1 to TRBJ1-5, with D perhaps matching TRBD1 (6 bases). V lost 6 bases and J lost 3, with 15 bases in between. In germline, CDR1 is SQVTM, CDR2 ANQGSEA. The CDR3 totals 14 residues. The CDR3 here is CSVTSGALNQPQHF. The CDR3, as DNA: TGCAGCGTCACATCGGGGGCCCTCAATCAGCCCCAGCATTTT.

The chain uses TRBV19 and TRBJ2-1; 11 bases align to TRBD2. The length of the CDR3 is 17 residues. Germline values: CDR1 LNHDA, CDR2 SQIVND (reference sequence). Losses at the gene ends were 5 bases for V and 4 bases for J; bases not matched to a gene: 10. The CDR3 sequence is CASSPSLTSGGYNEQFF. The DNA of the CDR3 is TGTGCCAGTAGTCCTAGCCTAACTAGCGGGGGTTACAATGAGCAGTTCTTC.

This clone was seen a handful of times. Other nucleotide sequences from this sample produce the same CDR3. V and J are TRBV7-2 and TRBJ2-3; D gene unclear. The CDR3 totals 12 residues. CDR1 is SGHTA and CDR2 is FQGNSA in the germline V gene. Trimming removed 3 bases from V and 6 bases from J, with 7 bases in between. The CDR3 DNA sequence: TGTGCCAGCAGCTTGCGCTGGGATACGCAGTATTTT. Its protein is CASSLRWDTQYF.

This chain connects TRBV2 to TRBJ2-6, with a possible D match to TRBD2 (5 bases). CDR3 length: 14 residues. Trimming pared 3 bases from V and 4 bases from J, leaving 7 bases between. CDR1 SNHLY and CDR2 FYNNEI come from the germline V gene. This CDR3 reads CASSDRRGANVLTF. Here the CDR3 DNA reads TGTGCCAGCAGTGATAGGAGGGGGGCCAACGTCCTGACTTTC. Complete variable domain (other parts from reference TRBV2 and TRBJ2-6): EPEVTQTPSHQVTQMGQEVILRCVPISNHLYFYWYRQILGQKVEFLVSFYNNEISEKSEIFDDQFSVERPDGSNFTLKIRSTKLEDSAMYFCASSDRRGANVLTFGAGSRLTVL.

The CDR3 is CASSRGQQETQYF. CDR3 nucleotides: TGTGCCAGCTCACGGGGACAGCAAGAGACCCAGTACTTC. V and J are TRBV18 and TRBJ2-5; 7 bases line up with TRBD1. CDR1 and CDR2 (germline): KGHSH, LQKENI. V lost 4 bases and J lost 2; bases outside the gene matches: 1. This CDR3 is built from 13 residues.

The J gene is TRBJ1-4, the V gene TRBV7-2, with TRBD1 matching 9 bases. CDR3 size: 16 residues. V dropped 4 bases and J dropped 5; count of bases not matched to a gene: 8. CDR1 is SGHTA, CDR2 FQGNSA, per germline. CDR3 bases: TGTGCCAGCAGCTCGGGGCTGACAGGGGGGAATGAAAAACTGTTTTTT. Residues: CASSSGLTGGNEKLFF.

This clone turned up a few times. J is TRBJ2-5 and V is TRBV7-9, with TRBD1 matching 8 bases. Germline CDR1 SEHNR, CDR2 FQNEAQ (reference sequence). This CDR3 is built from 15 residues. The ends lost 5 bases at V and 5 bases at J; junction bases unmatched: 10. DNA of the CDR3: TGTGCCAGCAGCCAAAGGACAGGGATGGGGGAGACCCAGTACTTC. It codes for CASSQRTGMGETQYF.

This chain connects TRBV10-3 to TRBJ2-7; either TRBD1 or TRBD2 may supply D (5 bases each). CDR1 is ENHRY, CDR2 SYGVKD, per germline. The CDR3 is 13 amino acids. V lost 8 bases and J lost 3, with 14 bases in between. The CDR3 spells CAIGGEEDYEQYF. The CDR3 coding sequence is TGTGCCATCGGGGGTGAAGAGGACTACGAGCAGTACTTC.

The CDR3 spells CASSSPGSDTQYF. DNA of the CDR3: TGTGCCAGCAGTTCCCCCGGGTCAGATACGCAGTATTTT. The V call is TRBV2, the J call TRBJ2-3, with no clear D. Germline assignment: CDR1 SNHLY and CDR2 FYNNEI. V lost 5 bases, J lost 4 bases, and 10 bases lay in between. The CDR3 has 13 amino acids. Full variable domain (rest looked up from reference TRBV2 and TRBJ2-3): EPEVTQTPSHQVTQMGQEVILRCVPISNHLYFYWYRQILGQKVEFLVSFYNNEISEKSEIFDDQFSVERPDGSNFTLKIRSTKLEDSAMYFCASSSPGSDTQYFGPGTRLTVL.

This clone was found a few times. The chain is built from TRBV29-1 and TRBJ2-6; D might be TRBD2 (5 bases). The ends were cut back, 3 bases at V and 3 bases at J, with 9 bases in the middle. The CDR3 extends over 14 amino acids. CDR1 and CDR2 (germline): SQVTM, ANQGSEA. CDR3 DNA: TGCAGCGTTGAGGTAGGGAGTGGGGCCAACGTCCTGACTTTC. Translating gives CSVEVGSGANVLTF.

This clone appeared a few times. This chain uses TRBV27 with TRBJ2-6; unclear D gene. V was clipped by 4 bases and J by 0 bases, with 7 bases between them. CDR3 length: 15 residues. Germline CDR1 reads MNHEY; CDR2 reads SMNVEV (reference sequence). CDR3 residues: CASSSVASGANVLTF. The CDR3 coding sequence is TGTGCCAGCAGTTCGGTCGCCTCTGGGGCCAACGTCCTGACTTTC.

Remarks on this clone: Other DNA sequences in the same sample also yield this CDR3. The chain recombines TRBV5-1 with TRBJ2-6, with D unresolved. The germline V gene has CDR1 SGHRS and CDR2 YFSETQ. This CDR3 spans 15 amino acids. V dropped 0 bases and J dropped 1 base, with 5 bases sitting between them. As DNA, the CDR3 is TGCGCCAGCAGCTTGGGAGCTTCTGGGGCCAACGTCCTGACTTTC. Protein sequence: CASSLGASGANVLTF.

This clone was seen a few times. The gene calls are TRBV7-9 and TRBJ1-2; D unresolved. Germline values: CDR1 SEHNR, CDR2 FQNEAQ (reference sequence). V was pared by 2 bases and J by 4 bases, with 11 bases between. The length of the CDR3 is 14 residues. The DNA for the CDR3 is TGTGCCAGCAGCTTACTTGACGGCGGCTATGGCTACACCTTC. This codes for CASSLLDGGYGYTF. Full variable domain (rest looked up from reference TRBV7-9 and TRBJ1-2): DTGVSQNPRHKITKRGQNVTFRCDPISEHNRLYWYRQTLGQGPEFLTYFQNEAQLEKSRLLSDRFSAERPKGSFSTLEIQRTEQGDSAMYLCASSLLDGGYGYTFGSGTRLTVV.

This clone has more than one count but fewer than ten. The rearrangement joins TRBV4-1 to TRBJ1-5; D uncertain. V lost 4 bases, J lost 3 bases, and 16 bases lay in between. This CDR3 region has 16 residues. The germline V gene has CDR1 MGHRA and CDR2 YSYEKL. CDR3 DNA: TGCGCCAGCAGCCTATTCTTCGGGGAGGACAATCAGCCCCAGCATTTT. It codes for CASSLFFGEDNQPQHF.

This clone has only one observation. The chain carries TRBV30 and TRBJ1-6; no clear D. CDR1 is GTSNPN and CDR2 is SVGIG in the germline V gene (reference sequence). V was pared by 5 bases and J by 10 bases, with 15 bases between. This CDR3 contains 13 residues. The CDR3 loop reads CAWSSTSRSPLHF. CDR3 sequence (DNA): TGTGCCTGGTCGTCGACGAGTAGGTCACCCCTCCACTTT.

The chain employs TRBV7-3 and TRBJ2-5, with 7 bases identical to TRBD2. The CDR3 covers 16 residues. V dropped 4 bases and J dropped 4; count of bases not matched to a gene: 12. Per germline, CDR1 SGHTA and CDR2 FQGTGA. The CDR3 reads CASSSGLTSGVETQYF. The CDR3 nucleotides are TGTGCCAGCAGCTCAGGACTCACCAGCGGGGTAGAGACCCAGTACTTC.

The J gene is TRBJ1-5, the V gene TRBV29-1; D is unclear. CDR1 and CDR2 from the germline V gene are SQVTM and ANQGSEA. Trimming pared 4 bases from V and 5 bases from J, leaving 9 bases between. This CDR3 spans 12 amino acids. The CDR3 loop reads CSVADGDQPQHF. As DNA, the CDR3 is TGCAGCGTTGCTGACGGAGATCAGCCCCAGCATTTT.

The V gene is TRBV4-2, the J gene TRBJ2-6; either TRBD1 or TRBD2 may fit D (5 bases each). The CDR3 loop spans 19 amino acids. With 2 bases removed from V and 0 bases from J, the gap between germline ends came to 17 bases. Per the germline V gene, CDR1 is LGHNA and CDR2 is YNFKEQ. The CDR3 spells CASSQPPGRLFSGANVLTF. The CDR3 DNA reads as TGTGCCAGCAGCCAACCTCCGGGACGGTTGTTCTCTGGGGCCAACGTCCTGACTTTC.

As concerns this clone: The sample holds other DNA sequences that translate to the same CDR3. This chain uses TRBV4-3 with TRBJ2-3; 11 bases line up with TRBD2. CDR1 LGHNA and CDR2 YSLEER come from the germline V gene. CDR3 length: 17 amino acids. The junction had 4 bases not matched to a gene; V was cut back by 2 bases and J by 0 bases. The CDR3 DNA follows: TGCGCCAGCAGCCAAAGGCCTAGCGGGGGGAGCACAGATACGCAGTATTTT. Translating gives CASSQRPSGGSTDTQYF.

The rearrangement uses TRBV7-9 and TRBJ2-7; maybe TRBD1 (6 bases). Germline V gene sequence: CDR1 SEHNR, CDR2 FQNEAQ (reference sequence). CDR3 size: 15 residues. The V end was cut by 1 base, the J end by 0 bases, with 10 bases between. CDR3 in DNA: TGTGCCAGCAGCTTAGGTGGGACACGCTCCTACGAGCAGTACTTC. This codes for CASSLGGTRSYEQYF. The full variable domain, rest sourced from reference TRBV7-9 and TRBJ2-7, is DTGVSQNPRHKITKRGQNVTFRCDPISEHNRLYWYRQTLGQGPEFLTYFQNEAQLEKSRLLSDRFSAERPKGSFSTLEIQRTEQGDSAMYLCASSLGGTRSYEQYFGPGTRLTVT.